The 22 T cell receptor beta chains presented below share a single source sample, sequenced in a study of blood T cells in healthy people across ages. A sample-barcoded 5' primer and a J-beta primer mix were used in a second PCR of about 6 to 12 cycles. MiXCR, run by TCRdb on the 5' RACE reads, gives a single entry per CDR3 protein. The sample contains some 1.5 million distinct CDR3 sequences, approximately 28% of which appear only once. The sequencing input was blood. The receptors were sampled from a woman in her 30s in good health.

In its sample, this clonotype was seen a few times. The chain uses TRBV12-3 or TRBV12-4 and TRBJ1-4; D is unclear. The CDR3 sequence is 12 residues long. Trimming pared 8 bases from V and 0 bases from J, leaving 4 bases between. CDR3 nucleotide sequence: TGTGCCAGCTGCGCAACTAATGAAAAACTGTTTTTT. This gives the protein CASCATNEKLFF.

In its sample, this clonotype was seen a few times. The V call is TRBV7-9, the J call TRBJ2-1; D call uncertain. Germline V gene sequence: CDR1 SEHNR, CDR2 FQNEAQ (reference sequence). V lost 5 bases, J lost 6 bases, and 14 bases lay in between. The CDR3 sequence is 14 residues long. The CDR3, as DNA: TGTGCCAGCAGCCAATATACGAACCGCAATGAGCAGTTCTTC. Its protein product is CASSQYTNRNEQFF.

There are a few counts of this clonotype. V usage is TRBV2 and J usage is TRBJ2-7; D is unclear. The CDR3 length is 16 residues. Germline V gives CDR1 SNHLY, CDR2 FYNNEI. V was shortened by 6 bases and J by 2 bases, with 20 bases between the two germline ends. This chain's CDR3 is CASSAAEVGLTYEQYF. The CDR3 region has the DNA TGTGCCAGCAGCGCCGCTGAGGTGGGCCTTACCTACGAGCAGTACTTC.

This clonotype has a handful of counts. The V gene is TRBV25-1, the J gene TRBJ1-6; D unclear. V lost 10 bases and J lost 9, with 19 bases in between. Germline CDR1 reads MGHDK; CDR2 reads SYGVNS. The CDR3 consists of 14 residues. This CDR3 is CATSTQASRSPLHF. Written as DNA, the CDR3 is TGTGCCACTTCGACCCAGGCTAGCCGTTCACCCCTCCACTTT.

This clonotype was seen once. The CDR3 DNA reads TGTGCCAGCAGTATCACACAGGGGAGGTTTCACTATGGCTACACCTTC. Translating gives CASSITQGRFHYGYTF. The rearrangement uses TRBV12-3 or TRBV12-4 and TRBJ1-2; 7 nucleotides agree with TRBD1. Trimming removed 5 bases from V and 3 bases from J; junction bases left unmatched: 12. This CDR3 spans 16 amino acids.

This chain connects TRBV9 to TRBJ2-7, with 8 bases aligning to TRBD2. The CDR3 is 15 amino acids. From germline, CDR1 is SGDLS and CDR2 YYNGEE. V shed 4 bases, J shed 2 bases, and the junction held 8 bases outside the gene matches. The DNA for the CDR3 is TGTGCCAGCAGCCCCCAGGGACTAGGGGCCTACGAGCAGTACTTC. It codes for CASSPQGLGAYEQYF. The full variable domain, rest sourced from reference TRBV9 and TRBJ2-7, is DSGVTQTPKHLITATGQRVTLRCSPRSGDLSVYWYQQSLDQGLQFLIQYYNGEERAKGNILERFSAQQFPDLHSELNLSSLELGDSALYFCASSPQGLGAYEQYFGPGTRLTVT.

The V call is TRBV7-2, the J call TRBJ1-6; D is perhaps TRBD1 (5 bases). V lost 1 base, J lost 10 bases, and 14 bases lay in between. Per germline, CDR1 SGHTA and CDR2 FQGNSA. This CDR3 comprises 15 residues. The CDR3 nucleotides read TGTGCCAGCAGCTTAGATCCAGGGAGAGGGTCACCCCTCCACTTT. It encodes CASSLDPGRGSPLHF.

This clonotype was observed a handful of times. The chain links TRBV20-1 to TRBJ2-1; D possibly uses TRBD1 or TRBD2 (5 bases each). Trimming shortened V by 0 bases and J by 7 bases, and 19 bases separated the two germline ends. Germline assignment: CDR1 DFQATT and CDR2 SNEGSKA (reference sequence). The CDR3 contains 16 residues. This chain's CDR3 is CSARERPEGLPNEQFF. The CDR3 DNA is TGCAGTGCTAGAGAACGACCCGAGGGGCTCCCGAATGAGCAGTTCTTC.

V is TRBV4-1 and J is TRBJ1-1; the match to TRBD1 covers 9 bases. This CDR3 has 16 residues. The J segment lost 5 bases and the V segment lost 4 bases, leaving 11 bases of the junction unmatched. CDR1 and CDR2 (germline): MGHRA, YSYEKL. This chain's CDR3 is CASSPRTGEVETEAFF. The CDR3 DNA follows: TGCGCCAGCAGCCCTAGGACAGGGGAAGTGGAAACTGAAGCTTTCTTT.

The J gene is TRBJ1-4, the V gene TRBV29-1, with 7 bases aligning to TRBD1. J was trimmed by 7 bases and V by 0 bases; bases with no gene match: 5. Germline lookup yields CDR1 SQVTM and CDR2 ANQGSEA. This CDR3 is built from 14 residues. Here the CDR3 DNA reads TGCAGCGTTGAAGATCCCACAGGGGTTGAAAAACTGTTTTTT. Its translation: CSVEDPTGVEKLFF.

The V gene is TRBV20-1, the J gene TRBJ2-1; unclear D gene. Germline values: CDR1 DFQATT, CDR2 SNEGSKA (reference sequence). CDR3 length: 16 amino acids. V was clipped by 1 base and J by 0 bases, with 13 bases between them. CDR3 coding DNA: TGCAGTGCTAGAGTAAACCTAGAGAGCTCCTACAATGAGCAGTTCTTC. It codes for CSARVNLESSYNEQFF.

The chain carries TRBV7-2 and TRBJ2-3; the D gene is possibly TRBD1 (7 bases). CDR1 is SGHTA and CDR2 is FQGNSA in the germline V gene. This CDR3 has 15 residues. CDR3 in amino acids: CATQGGSPWSDTQYF. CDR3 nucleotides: TGTGCGACCCAGGGGGGTAGTCCATGGTCAGATACGCAGTATTTT.

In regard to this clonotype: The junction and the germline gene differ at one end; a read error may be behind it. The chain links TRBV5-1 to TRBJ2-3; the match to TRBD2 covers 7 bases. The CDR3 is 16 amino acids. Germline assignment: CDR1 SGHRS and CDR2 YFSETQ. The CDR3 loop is CASGSIAGVSTDTQYF. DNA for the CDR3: TGCGCCAGCGGATCCATTGCGGGGGTGAGCACGGATACGCAGTATTTT.

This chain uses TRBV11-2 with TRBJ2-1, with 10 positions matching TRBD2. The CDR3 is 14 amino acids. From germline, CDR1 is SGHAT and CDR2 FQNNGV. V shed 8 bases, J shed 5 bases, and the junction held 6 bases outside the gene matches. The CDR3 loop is CASGRTSGDNEQFF. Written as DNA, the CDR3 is TGTGCCAGCGGTCGGACTAGCGGAGACAATGAGCAGTTCTTC.

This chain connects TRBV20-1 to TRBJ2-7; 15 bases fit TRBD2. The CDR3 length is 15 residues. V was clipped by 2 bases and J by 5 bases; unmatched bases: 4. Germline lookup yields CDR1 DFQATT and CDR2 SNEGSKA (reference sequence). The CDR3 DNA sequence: TGCAGTGCTAGATCAGGACTAGCGGGAGGGAACGAGCAGTACTTC. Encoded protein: CSARSGLAGGNEQYF.

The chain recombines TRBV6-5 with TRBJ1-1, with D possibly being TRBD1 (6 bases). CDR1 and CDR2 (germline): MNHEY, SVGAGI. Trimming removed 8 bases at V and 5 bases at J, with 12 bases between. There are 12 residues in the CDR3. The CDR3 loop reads CASQRGQTEAFF. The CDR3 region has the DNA TGTGCCAGCCAACGGGGGCAGACTGAAGCTTTCTTT.

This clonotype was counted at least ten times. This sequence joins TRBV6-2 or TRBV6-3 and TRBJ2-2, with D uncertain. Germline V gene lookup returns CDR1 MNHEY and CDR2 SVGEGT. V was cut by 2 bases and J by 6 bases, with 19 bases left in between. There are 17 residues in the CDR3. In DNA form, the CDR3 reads TGTGCCAGCAGTTACCCCCCGGACCTACCCCGACCCGGGGAGCTGTTTTTT. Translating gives CASSYPPDLPRPGELFF.

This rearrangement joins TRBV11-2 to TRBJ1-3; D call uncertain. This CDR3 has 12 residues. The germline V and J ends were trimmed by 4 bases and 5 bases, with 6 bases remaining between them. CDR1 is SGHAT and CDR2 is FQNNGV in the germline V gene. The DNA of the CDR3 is TGTGCCAGCAGCTGGGAGAGAAACACCATATATTTT. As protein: CASSWERNTIYF.

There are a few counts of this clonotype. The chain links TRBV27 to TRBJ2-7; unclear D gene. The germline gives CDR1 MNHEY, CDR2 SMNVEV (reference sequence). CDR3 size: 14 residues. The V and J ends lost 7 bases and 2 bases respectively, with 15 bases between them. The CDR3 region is CASTPTDGPYEQYF. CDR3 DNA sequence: TGTGCCAGCACCCCGACGGACGGGCCCTACGAGCAGTACTTC.

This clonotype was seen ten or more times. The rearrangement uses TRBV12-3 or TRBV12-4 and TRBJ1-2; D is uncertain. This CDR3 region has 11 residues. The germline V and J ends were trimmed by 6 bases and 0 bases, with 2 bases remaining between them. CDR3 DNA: TGTGCCAGCAGCCCTAACTATGGCTACACCTTC. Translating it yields CASSPNYGYTF.

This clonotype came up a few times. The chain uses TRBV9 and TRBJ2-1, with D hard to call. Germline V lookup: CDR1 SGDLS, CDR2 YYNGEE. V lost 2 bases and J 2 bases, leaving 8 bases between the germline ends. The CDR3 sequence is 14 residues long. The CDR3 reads CASSVSETYNEQFF. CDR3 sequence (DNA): TGTGCCAGCAGCGTCAGCGAAACCTACAATGAGCAGTTCTTC.

The CDR3 here is CASSLASDGLREQYF. Here the CDR3 DNA reads TGCGCCAGCAGCTTGGCCTCGGACGGGTTAAGGGAGCAGTACTTC. This chain uses TRBV5-1 with TRBJ2-7; unclear D gene. V was clipped by 0 bases and J by 7 bases, with 17 bases between them. The germline V gene encodes CDR1 SGHRS and CDR2 YFSETQ. This CDR3 has 15 amino acids. The entire variable domain, with the rest obtained from reference TRBV5-1 and TRBJ2-7, is as follows: KAGVTQTPRYLIKTRGQQVTLSCSPISGHRSVSWYQQTPGQGLQFLFEYFSETQRNKGNFPGRFSGRQFSNSRSEMNVSTLELGDSALYLCASSLASDGLREQYFGPGTRLTVT.